The present T cell receptor beta chain was sequenced within a study of OX40 agonist ivuxolimab in advanced cancers. The CDR3 is 13 amino acids. Germline V gene lookup returns CDR1 SGHVS and CDR2 FQNEAQ. The ends were cut back, 5 bases at V and 3 bases at J, with 11 bases in the middle. The method was immunoSEQ multiplex PCR; TCRdb's version includes in-frame clones alone and lacks a portion of them. This table has 73,000 or so clones, 85% appearing once. People who had autoimmune disease history or systemic immunosuppression were excluded. The sequence was collected from an adult with an advanced solid tumor such as melanoma, head and neck, liver or kidney cancer. V gene TRBV7-8 combines with J gene TRBJ2-7; D uncertain. The specimen comprised CD4+ or CD8+ T cells sorted from blood, sampled in a trial of the OX40 agonist ivuxolimab. The DNA for the CDR3 is TGTGCCAGCAGCCACCCGTGGGGCTACGAGCAGTACTTC. Translating it yields CASSHPWGYEQYF.